This TCR beta chain was sequenced in a study of blood T cell repertoires in COVID-19. Study as a whole: The cDNA or gDNA used as material had been derived from T cells, B-cell-depleted T cells, or PBMCs.

Participants were aged roughly 18 to 90 years, lived in 24 US areas, and enrolled virtually. Germline-derived CDR1 and CDR2 are SNHLY and FYNNEI. V trimming: 0 bases; J trimming: 4 bases; junction bases outside the gene matches: 5. The CDR3 runs to 16 residues. In the original analysis: Estimated nucleated cell counts came from reference gene primer amplification. The assay was immunoSEQ multiplex PCR, and TCRdb's table has in-frame clones only and misses some. The V and J calls and clone size are taken from that table; D and trimming were inferred from the DNA. The sample contains hundreds of thousands of clones, roughly 91% of which appear only once. This clone was seen only once.

The chain joins TRBV2 to TRBJ1-4, with 7 positions matching TRBD1. Material for sequencing was PBMCs or T cells enriched from blood (not recorded which). The TCR originated in a woman aged 60 to 75 in a cohort exposed to, infected with or recovered from COVID-19 (not recorded which). CDR3 nucleotides: TGTGCCAGCAGTGAAGCCTGGACAGGAGTTAATGAAAAACTGTTTTTT. It encodes CASSEAWTGVNEKLFF.